The count of the clone carrying this T cell receptor beta chain is one. Its cognate antigen is unknown. This entry is derived from a study of OX40 agonist ivuxolimab in advanced cancers. At the level of the study: Checkpoint inhibitors had been given previously to approximately 41% of patients. General study points: Partial responders receiving 0.1-3.0 mg/kg showed among the lowest clonal expansion. In CD8+ T cells, expanded clones were on average more numerous than in CD4+.

Sequencing was performed with immunoSEQ multiplex PCR; in TCRdb, only in-frame clones are kept and a portion is missing. The data show 50,000 or so clones, approximately 90% seen once. This CDR3 has 13 amino acids. Trimming took 3 bases from V and 6 from J; bases not matched to a gene: 7. Germline V lookup: CDR1 SQVTM, CDR2 ANQGSEA. The TCR sequence derives from an adult with an advanced solid tumor such as melanoma, head and neck, liver or kidney cancer. V and J are TRBV29-1 and TRBJ2-7, with 8 positions matching TRBD1. The source was CD4+ or CD8+ T cells sorted from blood, collected in a trial of the OX40 agonist ivuxolimab. The CDR3 DNA reads as TGCAGCGTTGATTCCGGACAGGGTCCCGAGCAGTACTTC. It encodes CSVDSGQGPEQYF.